The rows below give T cell receptor beta chains drawn from one sample of a study of identifying expanded T cells in peripheral blood. Clones were read by immunoSEQ multiplex PCR, and TCRdb kept only the in-frame ones, dropping some. Of 95,000 to 100,000 clones in the sample, about 83% are singletons; the top ten hold approximately 17%. The sequenced material came from blood. These receptors came from a person aged 18 to 70 in good health. Both conserved end residues are part of each CDR3. Fields, in order: D gene, clone size, J gene, V gene, CDR3 DNA, CDR3 protein. A D gene is named only where the DNA matches it firmly. Not every row has a clone size; where given, it reads once, few, many or a size class.

d_call: TRBD1
clone_size: NA
j_call: TRBJ2-7
v_call: TRBV15
cdr3_nt: TGTGCCACCAGCAGCGACAGGGACTCCTACGAGCAGTACTTC
cdr3_aa: CATSSDRDSYEQYF

d_call: NA
clone_size: once
j_call: TRBJ2-3
v_call: TRBV27
cdr3_nt: TGTGCCAGCAGTTTCTGGGGGGAAGATACGCAGTATTTT
cdr3_aa: CASSFWGEDTQYF

d_call: NA
clone_size: NA
j_call: TRBJ2-5
v_call: TRBV7-2
cdr3_nt: TGTGCCAGCAGCTTAGGCCAAGAGACCCAGTACTTC
cdr3_aa: CASSLGQETQYF

d_call: NA
clone_size: NA
j_call: TRBJ1-2
v_call: TRBV27
cdr3_nt: TGTGCCAGCAGCAAAATAGCTAACTATGGCTACACCTTC
cdr3_aa: CASSKIANYGYTF

d_call: NA
clone_size: few
j_call: TRBJ1-2
v_call: TRBV2
cdr3_nt: TGTGCCAGCATCGATTGGGAGGCAGGCTATGGCTACACCTTC
cdr3_aa: CASIDWEAGYGYTF

d_call: NA
clone_size: NA
j_call: TRBJ1-1
v_call: TRBV7-2
cdr3_nt: TGTGCCAGCAGCTTAAGGAGGAACACTGAAGCTTTCTTT
cdr3_aa: CASSLRRNTEAFF

d_call: TRBD1
clone_size: NA
j_call: TRBJ2-7
v_call: TRBV5-5
cdr3_nt: TGTGCCAGCAGCCTTTCGCCCAACAGGGGGCTCGCTTACGAGCAGTACTTC
cdr3_aa: CASSLSPNRGLAYEQYF

d_call: TRBD1
clone_size: NA
j_call: TRBJ1-4
v_call: TRBV4-2
cdr3_nt: TGTGCCAGCAGCCAGGCGACAGGGGGTGGAGAAAAACTGTTTTTT
cdr3_aa: CASSQATGGGEKLFF

d_call: TRBD1
clone_size: few
j_call: TRBJ2-7
v_call: TRBV6-5
cdr3_nt: TGTGCCAGCAGGTGGTCGGGACAGGGGGCGTACGAGCAGTACTTC
cdr3_aa: CASRWSGQGAYEQYF

d_call: NA
clone_size: NA
j_call: TRBJ2-1
v_call: TRBV7-2
cdr3_nt: TGTGCCAGCAGCCTATCGCCCGGACTGTCCACGGTCGAGTTCTTC
cdr3_aa: CASSLSPGLSTVEFF

d_call: NA
clone_size: NA
j_call: TRBJ2-7
v_call: TRBV28
cdr3_nt: TGTGCCAGCAGAACGGCGGAAGTTAAGTACTTC
cdr3_aa: CASRTAEVKYF

d_call: NA
clone_size: NA
j_call: TRBJ2-3
v_call: TRBV7-9
cdr3_nt: TGTGCCAGCAGCCCCAGCAACAGGGTGTCGTCAGATACGCAGTATTTT
cdr3_aa: CASSPSNRVSSDTQYF

d_call: NA
clone_size: NA
j_call: TRBJ2-2
v_call: TRBV5-6
cdr3_nt: TGTGCCAGCAGCCGTCAGGGAGGCCCCACCGGGGAGCTGTTTTTT
cdr3_aa: CASSRQGGPTGELFF

d_call: NA
clone_size: NA
j_call: TRBJ2-1
v_call: TRBV12-5
cdr3_nt: TGTGCTAGTGGTTTGCCCCACCGGGGGGCTAGCTCCTACAATGAGCAGTTCTTC
cdr3_aa: CASGLPHRGASSYNEQFF

d_call: NA
clone_size: NA
j_call: TRBJ1-2
v_call: TRBV4-3
cdr3_nt: TGCGCCAGCAGCCAAGAGTTACAGAAGAATTATGGCTACACCTTC
cdr3_aa: CASSQELQKNYGYTF

d_call: NA
clone_size: few
j_call: TRBJ1-1
v_call: TRBV6-5
cdr3_nt: TGTGCCAGCAGTACCAGGAACACTGAAGCTTTCTTT
cdr3_aa: CASSTRNTEAFF

d_call: TRBD1
clone_size: NA
j_call: TRBJ1-3
v_call: TRBV5-1
cdr3_nt: TGCGCCAGCAGCTTGGTGGGGACAGGGTCTGGAAACACCATATATTTT
cdr3_aa: CASSLVGTGSGNTIYF

d_call: NA
clone_size: NA
j_call: TRBJ1-1
v_call: TRBV5-5
cdr3_nt: TGTGCCAGCAGCTTGGAAGGGCGGGCCGAAGCTTTCTTT
cdr3_aa: CASSLEGRAEAFF

d_call: NA
clone_size: NA
j_call: TRBJ2-7
v_call: TRBV28
cdr3_nt: TGTGCCAGCAGTTTATGGAAGGCAGGAGCTATGGAGCAGTACTTC
cdr3_aa: CASSLWKAGAMEQYF

d_call: NA
clone_size: NA
j_call: TRBJ2-2
v_call: TRBV14
cdr3_nt: TGTGCCAGCAGCAGTGCGGGCGGGGAGCTGTTTTTT
cdr3_aa: CASSSAGGELFF

d_call: NA
clone_size: few
j_call: TRBJ1-3
v_call: TRBV7-2
cdr3_nt: TGTGCCAGCAGCTTACCCCCCCAGGCTGGAAACACCATATATTTT
cdr3_aa: CASSLPPQAGNTIYF

d_call: TRBD1
clone_size: NA
j_call: TRBJ1-3
v_call: TRBV5-1
cdr3_nt: TGCGCCAGCAGCTTGGGGACAGGGGATGGAAACACCATATATTTT
cdr3_aa: CASSLGTGDGNTIYF

d_call: NA
clone_size: NA
j_call: TRBJ2-2
v_call: TRBV28
cdr3_nt: TGTGCCATCTACCCTTCCAGGGAGAGACACACCGGGGAGCTGTTTTTT
cdr3_aa: CAIYPSRERHTGELFF

d_call: TRBD1
clone_size: NA
j_call: TRBJ2-5
v_call: TRBV27
cdr3_nt: TGTGCCAGCAGTCCGAGGGGGCGAGAGACCCAGTACTTC
cdr3_aa: CASSPRGRETQYF

d_call: NA
clone_size: NA
j_call: TRBJ2-3
v_call: TRBV6-5
cdr3_nt: TGTGCCAGCAGTTACTCGCAGGTTAGCACAGATACGCAGTATTTT
cdr3_aa: CASSYSQVSTDTQYF

d_call: NA
clone_size: NA
j_call: TRBJ2-3
v_call: TRBV6-5
cdr3_nt: TGTGCCAGCAGTGACTCGCCCACAGATACGCAGTATTTT
cdr3_aa: CASSDSPTDTQYF

d_call: NA
clone_size: NA
j_call: TRBJ1-5
v_call: TRBV7-9
cdr3_nt: TGTGCCAGCAGCTTATCCTCGCCGGATCAGCCCCAGCATTTT
cdr3_aa: CASSLSSPDQPQHF

d_call: NA
clone_size: NA
j_call: TRBJ2-1
v_call: TRBV11-3
cdr3_nt: TGTGCCAGCAGCCAGCTTGGCGGGGTCAACTACAATGAGCAGTTCTTC
cdr3_aa: CASSQLGGVNYNEQFF

d_call: TRBD1
clone_size: NA
j_call: TRBJ2-1
v_call: TRBV7-9
cdr3_nt: TGTGCCAGCAGATGGACAGGGGCGAATGAGCAGTTCTTC
cdr3_aa: CASRWTGANEQFF

d_call: NA
clone_size: once
j_call: TRBJ2-1
v_call: TRBV10-3
cdr3_nt: TGTGCCATCAGTGAGTCTGGTTCCGGCTCCTACAATGAGCAGTTCTTC
cdr3_aa: CAISESGSGSYNEQFF

d_call: TRBD1
clone_size: NA
j_call: TRBJ2-7
v_call: TRBV9
cdr3_nt: TGTGCCAGCAGCACCCGGGGACAGGGGGTGTCGCAGTACTTC
cdr3_aa: CASSTRGQGVSQYF

d_call: NA
clone_size: NA
j_call: TRBJ1-2
v_call: TRBV7-2
cdr3_nt: TGTGCCAGCACCCCAACCCCCGGAGGGTATGGCTACACCTTC
cdr3_aa: CASTPTPGGYGYTF

d_call: NA
clone_size: NA
j_call: TRBJ2-2
v_call: TRBV4-3
cdr3_nt: TGCGCCAGCAGCCAAGATCCGGGGTCCGCCGGGGAGCTGTTTTTT
cdr3_aa: CASSQDPGSAGELFF

d_call: NA
clone_size: NA
j_call: TRBJ2-1
v_call: TRBV5-1
cdr3_nt: TGCGCCAGCAGCTTTGGGGTGAATGAGCAGTTCTTC
cdr3_aa: CASSFGVNEQFF

d_call: NA
clone_size: NA
j_call: TRBJ2-3
v_call: TRBV7-6
cdr3_nt: TGTGCCAGCAGCACCTCTAGAAATACGCAGTATTTT
cdr3_aa: CASSTSRNTQYF

d_call: NA
clone_size: NA
j_call: TRBJ1-5
v_call: TRBV28
cdr3_nt: TGTGCCAGCAGTTTGGATCTAAGCAATCAGCCCCAGCATTTT
cdr3_aa: CASSLDLSNQPQHF

d_call: TRBD1
clone_size: few
j_call: TRBJ1-2
v_call: TRBV29-1
cdr3_nt: TGCAGCGTTGCGGACAGGGATGGCTACACCTTC
cdr3_aa: CSVADRDGYTF

d_call: NA
clone_size: NA
j_call: TRBJ1-6
v_call: TRBV7-2
cdr3_nt: TGTGCCAGCAGCTTAAACGCAGGCTATAATTCACCCCTCCACTTT
cdr3_aa: CASSLNAGYNSPLHF

d_call: NA
clone_size: NA
j_call: TRBJ1-4
v_call: TRBV5-1
cdr3_nt: TGCGCCAGCAGCTATTCGCTGGGGGATAATGAAAAACTGTTTTTT
cdr3_aa: CASSYSLGDNEKLFF

d_call: NA
clone_size: NA
j_call: TRBJ1-3
v_call: TRBV19
cdr3_nt: TGTGCCAGTAGTATTCGGGCCGGCGTTGCTGGAAACACCATATATTTT
cdr3_aa: CASSIRAGVAGNTIYF

d_call: NA
clone_size: NA
j_call: TRBJ1-3
v_call: TRBV6-5
cdr3_nt: TGTGCCAGCAGTAGGATGGGGGTCCCTGGAAACACCATATATTTT
cdr3_aa: CASSRMGVPGNTIYF

d_call: TRBD1
clone_size: NA
j_call: TRBJ2-7
v_call: TRBV5-1
cdr3_nt: TGCGCCAGCAGCTTGGTGGGACAGGGGGTCTACGAGCAGTACTTC
cdr3_aa: CASSLVGQGVYEQYF

d_call: NA
clone_size: NA
j_call: TRBJ2-7
v_call: TRBV2
cdr3_nt: TGTGCCAGCAGTGAACACCCAGGCCGTGGGACCATCCAATTCTCCTACGAGCAGTACTTC
cdr3_aa: CASSEHPGRGTIQFSYEQYF

d_call: NA
clone_size: NA
j_call: TRBJ1-1
v_call: TRBV6-1
cdr3_nt: TGTGCCAGCAGTGAAGCGCGGGGGGCTGAAGCTTTCTTT
cdr3_aa: CASSEARGAEAFF

d_call: NA
clone_size: few
j_call: TRBJ1-5
v_call: TRBV27
cdr3_nt: TGTGCCAGCAGTTTATCTGGCAATCAGCCCCAGCATTTT
cdr3_aa: CASSLSGNQPQHF

d_call: NA
clone_size: NA
j_call: TRBJ1-1
v_call: TRBV5-1
cdr3_nt: TGCGCCAGCAGGCACCAACAGGGAGGGTTTACTGAAGCTTTCTTT
cdr3_aa: CASRHQQGGFTEAFF

d_call: TRBD1
clone_size: NA
j_call: TRBJ1-1
v_call: TRBV19
cdr3_nt: TGTGCCAGTAGTATTAACAGGGGGCGGATGGGGCCTGAAGCTTTCTTT
cdr3_aa: CASSINRGRMGPEAFF

d_call: NA
clone_size: NA
j_call: TRBJ2-5
v_call: TRBV7-2
cdr3_nt: TGTGCCAGCAGCTTATCGTTCGCCGCAGGGCACCGGGAGACCCAGTACTTC
cdr3_aa: CASSLSFAAGHRETQYF

d_call: NA
clone_size: NA
j_call: TRBJ1-6
v_call: TRBV2
cdr3_nt: TGTGCCAGCAGTGAACTTAGGGGCAGGGCGAATTCACCCCTCCACTTT
cdr3_aa: CASSELRGRANSPLHF

d_call: NA
clone_size: few
j_call: TRBJ1-2
v_call: TRBV19
cdr3_nt: TGTGCCAGTAGTATCCCCGGCCAGGGGCGGAGTTTGGCCTTC
cdr3_aa: CASSIPGQGRSLAF

d_call: NA
clone_size: NA
j_call: TRBJ1-4
v_call: TRBV5-1
cdr3_nt: TGCGCCAGCAGCTTGGGGCAGGGAAGTGAAAAACTGTTTTTT
cdr3_aa: CASSLGQGSEKLFF

d_call: TRBD2
clone_size: NA
j_call: TRBJ2-1
v_call: TRBV5-4
cdr3_nt: TGTGCCAGCAGCTTCCTAGCGGGGGGGGATGTGGGTGAGCAGTTCTTC
cdr3_aa: CASSFLAGGDVGEQFF

d_call: NA
clone_size: NA
j_call: TRBJ2-2
v_call: TRBV6-5
cdr3_nt: TGTGCCAGCAAATCCCCCGGGGAGCTGTTTTTT
cdr3_aa: CASKSPGELFF

d_call: TRBD1
clone_size: once
j_call: TRBJ1-1
v_call: TRBV9
cdr3_nt: TGTGCCAGCAGCACATCAGGGGGTAGGGGGAACACTGAAGCTTTCTTT
cdr3_aa: CASSTSGGRGNTEAFF

d_call: NA
clone_size: NA
j_call: TRBJ1-2
v_call: TRBV21-1
cdr3_nt: TGTGCCAGCAGCAAATTGGGCTACACCTTC
cdr3_aa: CASSKLGYTF